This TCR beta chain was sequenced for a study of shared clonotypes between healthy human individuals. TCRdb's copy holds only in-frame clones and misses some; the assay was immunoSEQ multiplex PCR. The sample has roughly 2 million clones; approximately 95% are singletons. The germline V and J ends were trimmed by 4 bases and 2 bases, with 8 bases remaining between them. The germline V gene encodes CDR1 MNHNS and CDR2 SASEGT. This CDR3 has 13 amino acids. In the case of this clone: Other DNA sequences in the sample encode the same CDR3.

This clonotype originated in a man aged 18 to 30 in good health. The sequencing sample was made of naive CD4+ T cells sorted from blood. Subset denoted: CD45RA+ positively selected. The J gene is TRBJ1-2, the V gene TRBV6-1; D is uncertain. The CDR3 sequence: CASSVAENYGYTF. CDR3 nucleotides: TGTGCCAGCAGTGTTGCGGAAAACTATGGCTACACCTTC.